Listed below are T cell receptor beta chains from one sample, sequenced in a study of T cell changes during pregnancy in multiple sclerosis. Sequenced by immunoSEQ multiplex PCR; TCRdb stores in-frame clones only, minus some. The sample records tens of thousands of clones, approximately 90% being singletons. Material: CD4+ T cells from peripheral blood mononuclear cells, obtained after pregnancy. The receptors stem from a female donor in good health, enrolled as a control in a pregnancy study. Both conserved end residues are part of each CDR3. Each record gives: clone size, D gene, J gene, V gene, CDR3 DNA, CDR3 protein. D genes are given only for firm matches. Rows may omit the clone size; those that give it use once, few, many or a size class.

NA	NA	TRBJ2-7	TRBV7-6	TGTGCCAGCAGCCCCCGGACAGAATTAAGCTCCTACGAGCAGTACTTC	CASSPRTELSSYEQYF
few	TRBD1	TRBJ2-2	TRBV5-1	TGCGCCAGCAGCTTCCGGGACAGGGGCACCGGGGAGCTGTTTTTT	CASSFRDRGTGELFF
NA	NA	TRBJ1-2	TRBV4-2	TGTGCCAGCAGCCTTCAGAGGGTGGATGGGGGCTACACCTTC	CASSLQRVDGGYTF
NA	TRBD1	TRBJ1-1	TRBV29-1	TGCAGCCTGGACAGGCACACTGAAGCTTTCTTT	CSLDRHTEAFF
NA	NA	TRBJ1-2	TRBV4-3	TGCGCCAGCAGCCAAGCCGCCCACAGTCAAAGGGGCTATGGCTACACCTTC	CASSQAAHSQRGYGYTF
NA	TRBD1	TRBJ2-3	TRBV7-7	TGTGCTAGCAGCTTAGGCCAGGGGGCGTCGTATACGCAGTATTTT	CASSLGQGASYTQYF
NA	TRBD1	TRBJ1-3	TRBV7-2	TGTGCCAGCAGCCCCGGGACAGGGGGATTTGCTGGAAACACCATATATTTT	CASSPGTGGFAGNTIYF
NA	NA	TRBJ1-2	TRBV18	TGTGCCAGCTCACCATCTAGTCAGGGCTATGGCTACACCTTC	CASSPSSQGYGYTF
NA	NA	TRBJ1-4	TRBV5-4	TGTGCCAGCAGCTTGAAGAGTCAGGGGAGTGAAAAACTGTTTTTT	CASSLKSQGSEKLFF
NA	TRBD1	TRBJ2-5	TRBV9	TGTGCCAGCAGCGCACTACAGGGGGAGACCCAGTACTTC	CASSALQGETQYF
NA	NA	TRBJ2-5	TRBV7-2	TGTGCCAGCAGCTCAACCAAGGGGCCCGAGACCCAGTACTTC	CASSSTKGPETQYF
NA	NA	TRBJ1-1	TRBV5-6	TGTGCCAGCAGCTTGTGGGGGAGGGACACTGAAGCTTTCTTT	CASSLWGRDTEAFF
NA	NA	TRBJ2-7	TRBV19	TGTGCCAGTAGTTCTGGGGGGGGCACCTTGGAGCAGTACTTC	CASSSGGGTLEQYF
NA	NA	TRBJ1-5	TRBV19	TGTGCCAGTACGGGGGGTCATCAGCCCCAGCATTTT	CASTGGHQPQHF
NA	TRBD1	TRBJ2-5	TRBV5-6	TGTGCCAGCAGCTTGGCCACAGGGGGGCGGGAGACCCAGTACTTC	CASSLATGGRETQYF
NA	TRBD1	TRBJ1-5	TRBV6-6	TGTGCCAGCAGTTACTCGTCGGCAGGGGGGCAGCCCCAGCATTTT	CASSYSSAGGQPQHF
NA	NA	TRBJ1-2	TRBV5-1	TGCGCCAGCCAGACTCAGGGGTCCTATGGCTACACCTTC	CASQTQGSYGYTF
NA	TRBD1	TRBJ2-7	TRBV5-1	TGCGCCAGCAGCGGTAAACCGGGACAGCGAACCTACGAGCAGTACTTC	CASSGKPGQRTYEQYF
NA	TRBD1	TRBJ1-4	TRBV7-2	TGTGCCAGCAGCTCCACAGGGGTGGCTAATGAAAAACTGTTTTTT	CASSSTGVANEKLFF
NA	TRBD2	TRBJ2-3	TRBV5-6	TGTGCCAGCAGCTCTCGCCAGCGGGGGGGCGCGGGCGCAGATACGCAGTATTTT	CASSSRQRGGAGADTQYF
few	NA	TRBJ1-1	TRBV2	TGTGCCAGCACGGGGAACACTGAAGCTTTCTTT	CASTGNTEAFF
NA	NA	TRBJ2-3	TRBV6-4	TGTGCCAGCAGTGACAGGGGCATCCCAGATACGCAGTATTTT	CASSDRGIPDTQYF
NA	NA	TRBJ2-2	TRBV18	TGTGCCAGCTCACCGAGTAACACCGGGGAGCTGTTTTTT	CASSPSNTGELFF
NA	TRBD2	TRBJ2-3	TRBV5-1	TGCGCCAGCCGCCAGGCGGGAGGTGGGCCCACAGATACGCAGTATTTT	CASRQAGGGPTDTQYF
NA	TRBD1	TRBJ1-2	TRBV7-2	TGTGCCAGCAGCTTAGCCGAGGACAGGCGCCTGTATGGCTACACCTTC	CASSLAEDRRLYGYTF
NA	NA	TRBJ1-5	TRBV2	TGTGCCAGCAGTCCCATACTAGGGGGAAGGGAGCCCCAGCATTTT	CASSPILGGREPQHF
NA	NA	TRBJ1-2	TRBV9	TGTGCCAGCAGCGTGGGGGGGGGAGGCTACACCTTC	CASSVGGGGYTF
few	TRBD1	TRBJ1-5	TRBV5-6	TGTGCCAGCAGCTTGGGGGGACAGGGGGCCGGTCAGCCCCAGCATTTT	CASSLGGQGAGQPQHF
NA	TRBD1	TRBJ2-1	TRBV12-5	TGTGCTAGTGGCTGGGGACAGGGGGCGCAGAATGAGCAGTTCTTC	CASGWGQGAQNEQFF
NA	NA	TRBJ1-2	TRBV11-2	TGTGCCAGCAGCTTAGCCGCGGCAGCCGTCTCGAGGGGCTACACCTTC	CASSLAAAAVSRGYTF
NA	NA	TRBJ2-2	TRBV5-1	TGCGCCAGCAGCTTGGACCAGGGAACGAACACCGGGGAGCTGTTTTTT	CASSLDQGTNTGELFF
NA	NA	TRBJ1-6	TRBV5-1	TGCGCCAGCAGCTCCACAGGGTCTAAATCACCCCTCCACTTT	CASSSTGSKSPLHF
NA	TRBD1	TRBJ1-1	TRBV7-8	TGTGCCAGCAGCGAACGGGATAAAATGGACAGGGGCACTGAAGCTTTCTTT	CASSERDKMDRGTEAFF
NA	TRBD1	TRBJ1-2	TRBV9	TGTGCCAGCAGAGGGACAGGGCCCTATGGCTACACCTTC	CASRGTGPYGYTF
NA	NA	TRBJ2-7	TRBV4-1	TGCGCCAGCAGCCCAGGAGTAGCCAGGGTAACCTACGAGCAGTACTTC	CASSPGVARVTYEQYF
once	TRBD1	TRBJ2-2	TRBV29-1	TGCAGCGTCGTCGACCCCCGGGACAGGCACACCGGGGAGCTGTTTTTT	CSVVDPRDRHTGELFF
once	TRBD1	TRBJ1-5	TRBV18	TGTGCCAGCTCACCAGGGACAGGAGGCCAGCCCCAGCATTTT	CASSPGTGGQPQHF
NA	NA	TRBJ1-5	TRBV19	TGTGCCAGTAAAATTTACAGTCATAGCAATCAGCCCCAGCATTTT	CASKIYSHSNQPQHF
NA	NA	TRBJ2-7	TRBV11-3	TGTGCCAGCACCCAGGGTTCGGACAGCTCCTACGAGCAGTACTTC	CASTQGSDSSYEQYF
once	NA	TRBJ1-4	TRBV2	TGTGCCAGCCGCAGGGGTGGTCAGACTAATGAAAAACTGTTTTTT	CASRRGGQTNEKLFF
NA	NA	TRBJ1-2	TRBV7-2	TGTGCCAGCAGCTTACAGGGATTCGGCTACACCTTC	CASSLQGFGYTF
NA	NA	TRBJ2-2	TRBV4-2	TGTGCCAGCAGCCAAGATCCTTACACGGGAGCCGGGGAGCTGTTTTTT	CASSQDPYTGAGELFF
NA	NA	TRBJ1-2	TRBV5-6	TGTGCCAGCAGCTTTTTAGGGGTATCTAAGTATGGCTACACCTTC	CASSFLGVSKYGYTF
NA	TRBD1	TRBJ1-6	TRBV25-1	TGTGCCAGCAGTAAACCCGGGACAGGGAATTCACCCCTCCACTTT	CASSKPGTGNSPLHF
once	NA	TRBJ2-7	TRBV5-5	TGTGCCAGCAGCCCGACAGGTTCCTACGAGCAGTACTTC	CASSPTGSYEQYF
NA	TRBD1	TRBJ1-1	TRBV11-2	TGTGCCAGCAGCTTACGGGCCGGGACAGGGGGCCGTAACACTGAAGCTTTCTTT	CASSLRAGTGGRNTEAFF
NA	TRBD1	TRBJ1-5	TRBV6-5	TGTGCCAGCAGTTACTCGAACAGGGGCCACCAGCCCCAGCATTTT	CASSYSNRGHQPQHF
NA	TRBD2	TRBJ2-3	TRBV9	TGTGCCAGCAGCGTTCGCGGGGGTTCTAGCACAGATACGCAGTATTTT	CASSVRGGSSTDTQYF
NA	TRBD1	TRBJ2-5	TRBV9	TGTGCCAGCAGCGTGTCCGGGACAGAAGAGACCCAGTACTTC	CASSVSGTEETQYF
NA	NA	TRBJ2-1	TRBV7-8	TGTGCCAGCAGCCTTACCGGGGGCTCCTACAATGAGCAGTTCTTC	CASSLTGGSYNEQFF
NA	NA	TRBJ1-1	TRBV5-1	TGCGCCAGCAGCTTGTGGGGGGGGACTGAAGCTTTCTTT	CASSLWGGTEAFF
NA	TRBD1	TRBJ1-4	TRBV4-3	TGCGCCAGCAGCCAAGGTGCCAGGGGGTTGAATGAAAAACTGTTTTTT	CASSQGARGLNEKLFF
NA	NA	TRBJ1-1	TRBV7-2	TGTGCCAGCAGCTTGTCCGGGAACACTGAAGCTTTCTTT	CASSLSGNTEAFF
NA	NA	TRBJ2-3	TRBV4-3	TGCGCCAGCAGCCGACGTGATCATAGACTAGGAAGTGGGCCAGATACGCAGTATTTT	CASSRRDHRLGSGPDTQYF